The rows below give T cell receptor beta chains drawn from one sample of a study of technical replicates of blood from a few donors. Produced via immunoSEQ multiplex PCR; TCRdb's table is partial and in-frame only. The data hold more than 65,000 clones, with around 90% observed a single time. Sequencing used T cells isolated from PBMCs. These receptors were collected from a human donor in good health. The CDR3 runs from the conserved cysteine through the conserved F or W. Fields, in order: V gene, clone size, D gene, J gene, CDR3 DNA, CDR3 protein. D genes are given only for firm matches. Clone size is stated in some rows and not others, as once, few, many or a class when expanded.

V: TRBV18; size: -; D: -; J: TRBJ2-5; DNA: TGTGCCAGCTCAGGGGCAGCCCAAGAGACCCAGTACTTC; CDR3: CASSGAAQETQYF
V: TRBV7-2; size: -; D: -; J: TRBJ2-7; DNA: TGTGCCAGCAGCGCAAACTTCCAACTTCCCTACGAGCAGTACTTC; CDR3: CASSANFQLPYEQYF
V: TRBV19; size: -; D: TRBD1; J: TRBJ2-7; DNA: TGTGCCAGTAGTATGGACAGGGGTGCCTCCTACGAGCAGTACTTC; CDR3: CASSMDRGASYEQYF
V: TRBV15; size: -; D: TRBD1; J: TRBJ1-1; DNA: TGTGCCACCAGCAGTCGGCAGGGGGGTTCTGAAGCTTTCTTT; CDR3: CATSSRQGGSEAFF
V: TRBV27; size: -; D: TRBD2; J: TRBJ2-7; DNA: TGTGCCAGCAGTTTCCCGGGGGGCTACGAGCAGTACTTC; CDR3: CASSFPGGYEQYF
V: TRBV7-3; size: -; D: -; J: TRBJ2-3; DNA: TGTGCCAGCAGCGGGGGCCAAGTCACAGATACGCAGTATTTT; CDR3: CASSGGQVTDTQYF
V: TRBV7-2; size: -; D: -; J: TRBJ2-7; DNA: TGTGCCAGCAGCTTAGGAACAGGGACCTACGAGCAGTACTTC; CDR3: CASSLGTGTYEQYF
V: TRBV19; size: -; D: -; J: TRBJ2-3; DNA: TGTGCCAGTAGGTGGGGGACTAGCACAGATACGCAGTATTTT; CDR3: CASRWGTSTDTQYF
V: TRBV5-4; size: -; D: -; J: TRBJ2-5; DNA: TGTGCCAGCAGCGCCTCGGGAGTAGAGACCCAGTACTTC; CDR3: CASSASGVETQYF
V: TRBV27; size: -; D: TRBD2; J: TRBJ2-1; DNA: TGTGCCAGCAGTACACCGGGACTAGCGTCCTACAATGAGCAGTTCTTC; CDR3: CASSTPGLASYNEQFF
V: TRBV11-2; size: -; D: TRBD1; J: TRBJ2-2; DNA: TGTGCCAGCAGCCAGCGGACAGGGGGCTTCGGGGAGCTGTTTTTT; CDR3: CASSQRTGGFGELFF
V: TRBV6-4; size: -; D: -; J: TRBJ2-7; DNA: TGTGCCATTTTAGGATCGAGGTACGAGCAGTACTTC; CDR3: CAILGSRYEQYF
V: TRBV19; size: -; D: -; J: TRBJ1-3; DNA: TGTGCCACCACCGGGACTCACTCTGGAAACACCATATATTTT; CDR3: CATTGTHSGNTIYF
V: TRBV10-3; size: -; D: TRBD1; J: TRBJ1-5; DNA: TGTGCCAGCCACTCAGGGGGCGTTCAGCCCCAGCATTTT; CDR3: CASHSGGVQPQHF
V: TRBV9; size: once; D: TRBD2; J: TRBJ2-7; DNA: TGTGCCAGCAGCGTTTATAGCGGGGTCTCCTACGAGCAGTACTTC; CDR3: CASSVYSGVSYEQYF
V: TRBV10-3; size: -; D: -; J: TRBJ1-1; DNA: TGTGCCATCAGTGAGGGCGGGAACACTGAAGCTTTCTTT; CDR3: CAISEGGNTEAFF
V: TRBV2; size: -; D: -; J: TRBJ1-2; DNA: TGTGCCAGCAGTGTTACGTCAACGGGGGGAGAAGGCTACACCTTC; CDR3: CASSVTSTGGEGYTF
V: TRBV28; size: -; D: -; J: TRBJ1-5; DNA: TGTGCCAGCAGTTTGGACAGTGGAAGCAATCAGCCCCAGCATTTT; CDR3: CASSLDSGSNQPQHF
V: TRBV18; size: -; D: -; J: TRBJ1-4; DNA: TGTGCCAGCTCCCTCCAGGGTTCCGCAACTAATGAAAAACTGTTTTTT; CDR3: CASSLQGSATNEKLFF
V: TRBV7-3; size: -; D: -; J: TRBJ2-3; DNA: TGTGCCAGCAGCCGAGGTTGGGGTAGCGGAAGGACAGATACGCAGTATTTT; CDR3: CASSRGWGSGRTDTQYF
V: TRBV5-4; size: -; D: TRBD1; J: TRBJ1-4; DNA: TGTGCCAGCAGCCCAAAAACAGGGGGGAGCGAAAAACTGTTTTTT; CDR3: CASSPKTGGSEKLFF
V: TRBV25-1; size: -; D: -; J: TRBJ1-2; DNA: TGTGCCAGCAGTGCTGTGGACAGAGCTAACTATGGCTACACCTTC; CDR3: CASSAVDRANYGYTF
V: TRBV12-5; size: -; D: TRBD1; J: TRBJ1-1; DNA: TGTGCTAGTGGTTTGGTACAGGGACAGGGGGCTTCCGAAGCTTTCTTT; CDR3: CASGLVQGQGASEAFF
V: TRBV7-9; size: -; D: -; J: TRBJ1-2; DNA: TGTGCCAGCAGCCAAACAACAGGGAATCGTGGCTACACCTTC; CDR3: CASSQTTGNRGYTF
V: TRBV28; size: -; D: TRBD1; J: TRBJ2-3; DNA: TGTGCCAGCAGGCTTAAATCCGGGACAGTAGCAGATACGCAGTATTTT; CDR3: CASRLKSGTVADTQYF
V: TRBV13; size: -; D: TRBD2; J: TRBJ2-3; DNA: TGTGCCAGCAGCTTAGGTGGACTAGCGGGACGAGATACGCAGTATTTT; CDR3: CASSLGGLAGRDTQYF
V: TRBV10-3; size: -; D: -; J: TRBJ2-7; DNA: TGTGCCATCAGTGAGTCGCGGGTACAAGCCTACGAGCAGTACTTC; CDR3: CAISESRVQAYEQYF